The rows below give T cell receptor beta chains drawn from one sample of a study of breast tumors, draining lymph nodes, adjacent tissues. MiXCR was run by TCRdb on the multiplex PCR reads, yielding one entry per CDR3 protein. Of 130,000 or so distinct CDR3 sequences in the sample, 21% were seen once. The specimen sequenced was axillary lymph node tissue. Every receptor here comes from a female donor with breast cancer. Some clones in this sample may be carry-over from other donors' samples. CDR3s include the opening cysteine and the closing phenylalanine or tryptophan. The order of the fields is J gene, V gene, D gene, CDR3 protein. The D gene is left open where the match is weak.

>TRBJ2-5|TRBV4-1|NA
CASGQVDGLETQYF
>TRBJ1-5|TRBV6-1|TRBD1
CASSEWDRGFNQPQHF
>TRBJ2-3|TRBV7-8|NA
CASSSTWDTQYF
>TRBJ2-1|TRBV24-1|NA
CATIGTGDNEQFF
>TRBJ2-3|TRBV6-4|NA
CASSVTSTDTQYF
>TRBJ1-2|TRBV4-1|NA
CASSQGETNYGYTF
>TRBJ1-2|TRBV5-1|NA
CASSLEAQPGYGYTF
>TRBJ1-5|TRBV28|NA
CASRKGTEYSNQPQHF
>TRBJ1-6|TRBV28|TRBD1
CASSLLSPQGYPLHF
>TRBJ2-7|TRBV9|NA
CASSVTPTPIPEF
>TRBJ2-6|TRBV5-6|NA
CASSLIDLSGAYPPFSGANVLTF
>TRBJ1-5|TRBV7-2|TRBD1
CASSPDRALEPQHF
>TRBJ1-1|TRBV20-1|NA
CSASRHRVYTEAFF
>TRBJ2-7|TRBV10-3|NA
CAISDSAGAEEQYF
>TRBJ1-5|TRBV3-1|NA
CASSHTLTSNQPQHF
>TRBJ1-5|TRBV12-3/TRBV12-4|NA
CASSLGSGGAGHRNQPQHF
>TRBJ2-7|TRBV5-1|TRBD1
CASSLTPGQGSYEQYF
>TRBJ2-1|TRBV5-1|NA
CASSASDSYNEQFF
>TRBJ2-7|TRBV2|NA
CASLRERAYEQYF
>TRBJ2-6|TRBV28|TRBD1
CASRRGGRSGGLLGGANVLTF
>TRBJ2-1|TRBV10-2|NA
CASSEASSDEQFF
>TRBJ2-1|TRBV25-1|TRBD2
CASSDLAGGPEQFF
>TRBJ1-3|TRBV9|NA
CASRSSGNTIYF
>TRBJ1-5|TRBV20-1|NA
CSARVDNNQPQHF
>TRBJ2-3|TRBV12-3/TRBV12-4|TRBD2
CASSFGGRGSTDTQYF
>TRBJ2-7|TRBV4-1|NA
CASSPPSAYEQYF
>TRBJ2-5|TRBV19|NA
CASSGTSSGQETQYF
>TRBJ2-1|TRBV11-2|TRBD2
CASSPGTSGLSSYNEQFF
>TRBJ2-7|TRBV20-1|NA
CSATRQSEQYF
>TRBJ2-7|TRBV6-1|NA
CASRIERDYEQYF
>TRBJ1-2|TRBV28|NA
CASSFASLPRGGYGYTF
>TRBJ2-7|TRBV11-2|TRBD2
CASSVGRAGDYEQYF
>TRBJ1-4|TRBV12-3/TRBV12-4|NA
CASRSTGEKLFF